This T cell receptor beta chain was recorded in a study of regulatory T cells in long-lasting Graves disease. Arm-PCR of CDR3 regions and iRepertoire HTBI primers were used to build TCR beta libraries. TCRdb reanalysed the multiplex PCR reads using MiXCR and keeps one entry per CDR3 protein. Of about 470,000 distinct CDR3 sequences listed, 20% to 25% were seen once; the top ten hold 7.1%. This CDR3 has 15 residues. Germline CDR1 is SGDLS and CDR2 is YYNGEE. Trimming removed 0 bases at V and 5 bases at J, with 14 bases between. Documented time point: persistent/refractory GD, antithyroid drugs over 5 years with positive TRAb. Scientists built the TCR library using RNA that was extracted from PBMCs.

The chain uses TRBV9 and TRBJ2-5; D is unclear. The sequencing here drew on peripheral blood mononuclear cells (PBMCs), taken when the disease was refractory, from a patient treated with antithyroid drugs. The TCR originated in a female donor with Graves disease. This CDR3 reads CASSVEGSHRETQYF. DNA of the CDR3: TGTGCCAGCAGCGTAGAGGGCTCTCATCGGGAGACCCAGTACTTC.